These T cell receptor beta chains were read from a single sample in a study of T cell responses to AZD1222 COVID-19 vaccine. Sequenced by immunoSEQ multiplex PCR; TCRdb stores in-frame clones only, minus some. The repertoire consists of around 120,000 clones, with 85% to 95% occurring once and the leading ten covering approximately 5%. The sample was peripheral blood, taken 28 days after the second AZD1222 dose. These receptors originate from an adult who received the AZD1222 COVID-19 vaccine. Each CDR3 is given with its conserved first and last residue. A D gene is named only where the DNA matches it firmly. Clone sizes are given selectively: once, few, many, or a class where the clone is expanded.

14	TRBJ2-3	.	once	TRBV7-9	TGTGCCAGCAGTCTCTACATTAGCACAGATACGCAGTATTTT	CASSLYISTDTQYF
11	TRBJ1-2	.	.	TRBV20-1	TGCAGTGCTAGGGTAGGGAACGGCTACACCTTC	CSARVGNGYTF
14	TRBJ1-2	.	.	TRBV25-1	TGTGCCAGCACTCAAACCGGGGGCTACTATGGCTACACCTTC	CASTQTGGYYGYTF
16	TRBJ2-1	.	.	TRBV10-3	TGTGCCATCAGCCCGGGGGACGACCCAGGCTACAATGAGCAGTTCTTC	CAISPGDDPGYNEQFF
19	TRBJ2-3	TRBD2	.	TRBV3-1/TRBV3-2	TGTGCCAGCAGCCAATTTCCTCGGGCGGGAGCGGGGGACACAGATACGCAGTATTTT	CASSQFPRAGAGDTDTQYF
13	TRBJ1-1	.	.	TRBV12-5	TGTGCTAGTGGTTTGGGGGGAGGCACTGAAGCTTTCTTT	CASGLGGGTEAFF
11	TRBJ2-1	.	.	TRBV20-1	TGCAGTGCTAGAGAGTATGGTGAGCAGTTCTTC	CSAREYGEQFF
13	TRBJ1-2	TRBD1	once	TRBV6-5	TGTGCCAGCAGTTCTGACAGGGTCTATGGCTACACCTTC	CASSSDRVYGYTF
16	TRBJ2-5	TRBD2	.	TRBV11-2	TGTGCCAGCAGCTTAGGAGTAGCGGGGGGGCAAGAGACCCAGTACTTC	CASSLGVAGGQETQYF
12	TRBJ2-5	TRBD2	.	TRBV6-6	TGTGCCAGCAGTTGGGGGGGAGAGACCCAGTACTTC	CASSWGGETQYF
16	TRBJ2-3	TRBD2	.	TRBV3-1/TRBV3-2	TGTGCCAGCAGCCCTACGAGCGGGGCCCCCACAGATACGCAGTATTTT	CASSPTSGAPTDTQYF
15	TRBJ1-1	.	.	TRBV7-2	TGTGCCAGCAGCGCCAAGCGGGCCAGGGTCGCTGAAGCTTTCTTT	CASSAKRARVAEAFF
12	TRBJ1-1	TRBD1	few	TRBV6-5	TGTGCCAGCAGTCGGGCACAGGGGCAAGCTTTCTTT	CASSRAQGQAFF
15	TRBJ2-2	.	once	TRBV6-6	TGTGCCAGTTCGACCCTCGGCCCGTCCACCGGGGAGCTGTTTTTT	CASSTLGPSTGELFF
10	TRBJ1-2	.	.	TRBV19	TGTGCCAGTATAGGGGGTGGCTACACCTTC	CASIGGGYTF
16	TRBJ2-5	TRBD2	.	TRBV5-1	TGCGCCAGCAGCTTGAACCGCGGACTAGCGGAAGAGACCCAGTACTTC	CASSLNRGLAEETQYF
15	TRBJ1-2	TRBD1	.	TRBV5-6	TGTGCCAGCAGCCCCGGGACAGGGTATAACTATGGCTACACCTTC	CASSPGTGYNYGYTF
14	TRBJ1-3	.	.	TRBV30	TGTGCCTGGGGAAGAGACAGGATACTAAACACCATATATTTT	CAWGRDRILNTIYF
16	TRBJ2-3	TRBD2	once	TRBV7-9	TGTGCCAGCAGCTTAGTTCGCGGGGGGTGGACAGATACGCAGTATTTT	CASSLVRGGWTDTQYF
13	TRBJ2-2	.	.	TRBV15	TGTGCCACCAGCGAGGGGCAGTTCGGGGAGCTGTTTTTT	CATSEGQFGELFF
14	TRBJ1-2	.	.	TRBV5-1	TGCGCCAGCAGCTTGCTGGGGGCGGCTAATGGCTACACCTTC	CASSLLGAANGYTF
13	TRBJ2-2	.	.	TRBV6-2/TRBV6-3	TGTGCCAGCAGTTTAGGGTCCCACCGGGAGCTGTTTTTT	CASSLGSHRELFF
14	TRBJ1-1	.	.	TRBV18	TGTGCCAGCTCTGCCGGGACGGTGAACACTGAAGCTTTCTTT	CASSAGTVNTEAFF
14	TRBJ2-5	.	.	TRBV29-1	TGCAGCGTTGAAATCTCGGGGAGTGGGGAGACCCAGTACTTC	CSVEISGSGETQYF
13	TRBJ1-4	.	.	TRBV10-3	TGTGCCATCAGTGAACAGTCTAATGAAAAACTGTTTTTT	CAISEQSNEKLFF
12	TRBJ2-5	.	.	TRBV12-3/TRBV12-4	TGTGCCAGCAGTACAAGCTCCGAGACCCAGTACTTC	CASSTSSETQYF
15	TRBJ2-5	TRBD1	.	TRBV19	TGTGCCAGTAGTATTTTGCCGACAGGGCCAGAGACCCAGTACTTC	CASSILPTGPETQYF
16	TRBJ1-2	TRBD1	.	TRBV7-3	TGTGCCAGCAGCGATTACACAGGGGATGGGAACTATGGCTACACCTTC	CASSDYTGDGNYGYTF
14	TRBJ2-2	.	.	TRBV6-4	TGTGCCAGCAGTCGGGGCCCGAACACCGGGGAGCTGTTTTTT	CASSRGPNTGELFF
15	TRBJ1-1	.	.	TRBV4-1	TGCGCCAGCAGCCAATTACCTAGTCCGAACACTGAAGCTTTCTTT	CASSQLPSPNTEAFF
15	TRBJ1-3	TRBD1	.	TRBV27	TGTGCCAGCAGTTCCAGGGGGCAATCTGGAAACACCATATATTTT	CASSSRGQSGNTIYF
13	TRBJ2-1	TRBD2	.	TRBV10-1	TGCGCCAGCAGCGTGATAGCGGGGGGGGAGCAGTTCTTC	CASSVIAGGEQFF
14	TRBJ1-2	TRBD1	.	TRBV7-9	TGTGCCAGCATGCCGGGACAGGGGAACTATGGCTACACCTTC	CASMPGQGNYGYTF
17	TRBJ2-7	TRBD2	.	TRBV7-2	TGTGCCAGCAGCGACAGTGGTCTAGCGGGGGGTGCCTACGAGCAGTACTTC	CASSDSGLAGGAYEQYF
14	TRBJ2-5	TRBD1	.	TRBV5-1	TGCGCCAGCAGCTTAGGGACAGTCCCAGAGACCCAGTACTTC	CASSLGTVPETQYF
16	TRBJ2-2	TRBD1	.	TRBV3-1/TRBV3-2	TGTGCCAGCAGCAACCTGGGACAGGCGAACACCGGGGAGCTGTTTTTT	CASSNLGQANTGELFF
16	TRBJ1-4	.	.	TRBV21-1	TGTGCCAGCATACGGGCAGATCCTAGGGTGCATGAAAAACTGTTTTTT	CASIRADPRVHEKLFF
14	TRBJ2-2	TRBD1	once	TRBV24-1	TGTGCCACCATTTGGGACAGTAAAACCGGGGAGCTGTTTTTT	CATIWDSKTGELFF
19	TRBJ2-3	TRBD2	.	TRBV5-4	TGTGCCAGCAGCTTGGTACCCTACCCAATTAGCGGGAGAACAGATACGCAGTATTTT	CASSLVPYPISGRTDTQYF
16	TRBJ2-3	TRBD2	.	TRBV7-3	TGTGCCAGCAGCTTAAGTAGCGGGAGGGGTACAGATACGCAGTATTTT	CASSLSSGRGTDTQYF
13	TRBJ1-1	.	.	TRBV2	TGTGCCAGCAGTACAAGCGGGAACACTGAAGCTTTCTTT	CASSTSGNTEAFF
17	TRBJ1-1	TRBD1	.	TRBV18	TGTGCCAGCTCACCGCCGAAACAACAGGGGTTTAGCACTGAAGCTTTCTTT	CASSPPKQQGFSTEAFF
19	TRBJ2-3	.	.	TRBV5-6	TGTGCCAGCAGTTATGCTGGGGGGAGCCCTGCTTTTGGCACAGATACGCAGTATTTT	CASSYAGGSPAFGTDTQYF
13	TRBJ2-5	.	.	TRBV18	TGTGCCAGCTCACCAGGGGAGATGGAGACCCAGTACTTC	CASSPGEMETQYF
16	TRBJ2-3	.	.	TRBV5-1	TGCGCCAGCAGCTTGGAAGGGACACTTAGCACAGATACGCAGTATTTT	CASSLEGTLSTDTQYF
13	TRBJ2-1	.	.	TRBV3-1/TRBV3-2	TGTGCCAGCAGCCGTATTCCCGACAATGAGCAGTTCTTC	CASSRIPDNEQFF
19	TRBJ2-1	TRBD2	.	TRBV27	TGTGCCAGCAGTTTCCTTGGACAGGTTTTGTCTAGCGGGAGCGGTGAGCAGTTCTTC	CASSFLGQVLSSGSGEQFF
14	TRBJ1-3	.	.	TRBV18	TGTGCCAGCTCACCAATCGGGGCTGGAAACACCATATATTTT	CASSPIGAGNTIYF
12	TRBJ2-1	.	.	TRBV5-1	TGCGCCAGCGGCCTATCTAGCACTGAGCAGTTCTTC	CASGLSSTEQFF
12	TRBJ2-2	.	.	TRBV27	TGTGCCAGCAGAAACCCCTGGGGGGAGCTGTTTTTT	CASRNPWGELFF
16	TRBJ2-2	.	.	TRBV9	TGTGCCAGCAGCGTAGCTAGTCTAGCGAGCACCGGGGAGCTGTTTTTT	CASSVASLASTGELFF
11	TRBJ2-5	.	.	TRBV7-9	TGTGCCAGCAGCCGCGACGAGACCCAGTACTTC	CASSRDETQYF
13	TRBJ2-7	.	.	TRBV6-5	TGTGCCAGCAGGGTCTTCCCTGCCTACGAGCAGTACTTC	CASRVFPAYEQYF
15	TRBJ1-5	TRBD1	.	TRBV6-1	TGTGCCAGCAGTGAAGCGCGCAGGGGGCGTCAGCCCCAGCATTTT	CASSEARRGRQPQHF
11	TRBJ2-7	.	.	TRBV7-2	TGTGCCAGCAGCTCCCTCTACGAGCAGTACTTC	CASSSLYEQYF
15	TRBJ2-1	TRBD1	.	TRBV7-8	TGTGCCAGCAGCTCCGGACAGGGAATCTACAATGAGCAGTTCTTC	CASSSGQGIYNEQFF
17	TRBJ2-6	TRBD1	.	TRBV18	TGTGCCAGCTCACCATCGGGACAGGGCTCTGGGGCCAACGTCCTGACTTTC	CASSPSGQGSGANVLTF
13	TRBJ2-3	.	.	TRBV6-6	TGTGCCAGCATGGGGACGAGCACAGATACGCAGTATTTT	CASMGTSTDTQYF
15	TRBJ1-6	.	.	TRBV6-5	TGTGCCAGCAGTTACTCGATAGGGGACAATTCACCCCTCCACTTT	CASSYSIGDNSPLHF